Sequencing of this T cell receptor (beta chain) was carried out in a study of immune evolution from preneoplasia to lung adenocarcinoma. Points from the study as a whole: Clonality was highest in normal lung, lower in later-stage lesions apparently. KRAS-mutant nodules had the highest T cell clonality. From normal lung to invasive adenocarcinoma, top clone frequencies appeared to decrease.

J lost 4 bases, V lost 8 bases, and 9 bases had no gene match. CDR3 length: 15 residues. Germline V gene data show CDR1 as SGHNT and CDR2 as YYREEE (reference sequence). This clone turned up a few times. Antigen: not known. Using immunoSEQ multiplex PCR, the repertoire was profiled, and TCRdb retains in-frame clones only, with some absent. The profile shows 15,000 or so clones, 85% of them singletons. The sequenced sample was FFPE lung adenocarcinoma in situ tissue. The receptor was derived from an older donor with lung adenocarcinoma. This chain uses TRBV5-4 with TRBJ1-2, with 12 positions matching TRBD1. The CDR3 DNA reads TGTGCCAGTGGGGACAGGGGGCGAGGAAGCTATGGCTACACCTTC. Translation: CASGDRGRGSYGYTF.